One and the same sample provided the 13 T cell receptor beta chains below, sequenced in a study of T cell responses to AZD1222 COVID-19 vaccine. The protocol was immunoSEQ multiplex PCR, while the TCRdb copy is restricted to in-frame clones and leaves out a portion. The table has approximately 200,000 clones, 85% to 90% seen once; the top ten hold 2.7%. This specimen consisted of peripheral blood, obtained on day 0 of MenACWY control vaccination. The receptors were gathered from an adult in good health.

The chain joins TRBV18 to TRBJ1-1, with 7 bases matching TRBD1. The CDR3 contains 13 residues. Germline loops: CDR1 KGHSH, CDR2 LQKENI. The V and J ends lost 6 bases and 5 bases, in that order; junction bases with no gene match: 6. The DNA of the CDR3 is TGTGCCAGCTCCCCAGGGGGTTGGACTGAAGCTTTCTTT. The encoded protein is CASSPGGWTEAFF.

The CDR3 DNA is TGTAACCCGAGCGGGACCTCCTACGAGCAGTACTTC. It yields the protein CNPSGTSYEQYF. This chain links TRBV7-2 with TRBJ2-7, with 7 bases identical to TRBD2. Germline V gene sequence: CDR1 SGHTA, CDR2 FQGNSA. The CDR3 is made up of 12 amino acids.

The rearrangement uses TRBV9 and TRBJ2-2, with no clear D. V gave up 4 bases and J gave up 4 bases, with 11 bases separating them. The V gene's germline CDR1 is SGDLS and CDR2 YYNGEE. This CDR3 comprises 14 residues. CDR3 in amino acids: CASSNQWGTGELFF. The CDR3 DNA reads TGTGCCAGCAGCAATCAGTGGGGCACCGGGGAGCTGTTTTTT.

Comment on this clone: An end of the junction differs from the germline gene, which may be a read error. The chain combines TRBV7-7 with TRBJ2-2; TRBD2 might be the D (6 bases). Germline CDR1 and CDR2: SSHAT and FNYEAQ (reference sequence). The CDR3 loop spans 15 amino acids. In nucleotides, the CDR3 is TGTGCTAGCAGCTTAGGTATAGCGGAGGCCGGGGAGCTGTTTTTT. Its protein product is CASSLGIAEAGELFF.

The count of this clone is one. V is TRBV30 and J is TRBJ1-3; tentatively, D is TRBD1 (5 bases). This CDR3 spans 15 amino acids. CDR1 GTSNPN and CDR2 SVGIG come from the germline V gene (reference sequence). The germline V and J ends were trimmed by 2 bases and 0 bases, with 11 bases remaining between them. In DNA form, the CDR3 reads TGTGCCTGGAGTAACGGCGGGACCTCTGGAAACACCATATATTTT. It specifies CAWSNGGTSGNTIYF.

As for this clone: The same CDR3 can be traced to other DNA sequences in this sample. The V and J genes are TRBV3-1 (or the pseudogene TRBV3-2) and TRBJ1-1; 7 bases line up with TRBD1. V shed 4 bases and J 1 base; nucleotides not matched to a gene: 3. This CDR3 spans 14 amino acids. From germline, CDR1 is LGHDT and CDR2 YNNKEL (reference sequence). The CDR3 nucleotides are TGTGCCAGCAGCCCTGACAGGGCGAACACTGAAGCTTTCTTT. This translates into CASSPDRANTEAFF.

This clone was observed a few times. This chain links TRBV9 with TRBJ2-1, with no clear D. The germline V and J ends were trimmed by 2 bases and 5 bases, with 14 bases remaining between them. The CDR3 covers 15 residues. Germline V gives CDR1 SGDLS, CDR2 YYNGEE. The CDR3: CASSVELFRNNEQFF. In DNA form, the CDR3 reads TGTGCCAGCAGCGTGGAGCTTTTCCGTAACAATGAGCAGTTCTTC.

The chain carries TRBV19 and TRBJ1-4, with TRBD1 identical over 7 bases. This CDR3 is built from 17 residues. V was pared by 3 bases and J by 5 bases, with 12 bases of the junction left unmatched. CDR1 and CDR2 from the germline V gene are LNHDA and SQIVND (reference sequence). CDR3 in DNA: TGTGCCAGTAGTATCCTCCGCGGGGACAGCGGAAATGAAAAACTGTTTTTT. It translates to CASSILRGDSGNEKLFF. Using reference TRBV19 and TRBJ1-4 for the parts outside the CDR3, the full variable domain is DGGITQSPKYLFRKEGQNVTLSCEQNLNHDAMYWYRQDPGQGLRLIYYSQIVNDFQKGDIAEGYSVSREKKESFPLTVTSAQKNPTAFYLCASSILRGDSGNEKLFFGSGTQLSVL.

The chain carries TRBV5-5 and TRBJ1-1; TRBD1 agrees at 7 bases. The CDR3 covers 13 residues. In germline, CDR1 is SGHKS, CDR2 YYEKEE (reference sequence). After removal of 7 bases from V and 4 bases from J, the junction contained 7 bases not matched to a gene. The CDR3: CASARQGSTEAFF. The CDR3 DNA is TGTGCCAGCGCCCGACAGGGTAGCACTGAAGCTTTCTTT.

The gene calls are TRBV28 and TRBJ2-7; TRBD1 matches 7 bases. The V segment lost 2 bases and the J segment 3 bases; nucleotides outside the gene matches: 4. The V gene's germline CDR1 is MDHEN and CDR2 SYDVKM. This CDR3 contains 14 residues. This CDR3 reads CASSLGDRFYEQYF. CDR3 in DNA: TGTGCCAGCAGTTTAGGGGACAGATTCTACGAGCAGTACTTC.

The CDR3 is CASSTPGDYNEQFF. CDR3 DNA sequence: TGCGCCAGCAGCACTCCGGGGGACTACAATGAGCAGTTCTTC. V usage is TRBV5-1 and J usage is TRBJ2-1; weak D call: TRBD2 (6 bases). The CDR3 consists of 14 residues. Germline V gene data show CDR1 as SGHRS and CDR2 as YFSETQ. Trimming cost V 4 bases and J 3 bases, with 11 bases left between them.

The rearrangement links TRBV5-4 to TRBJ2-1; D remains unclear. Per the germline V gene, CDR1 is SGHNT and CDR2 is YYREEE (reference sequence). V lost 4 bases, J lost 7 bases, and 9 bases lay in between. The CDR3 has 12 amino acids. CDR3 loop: CASSPRWNEQFF. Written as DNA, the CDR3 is TGTGCCAGCAGCCCTCGGTGGAATGAGCAGTTCTTC.

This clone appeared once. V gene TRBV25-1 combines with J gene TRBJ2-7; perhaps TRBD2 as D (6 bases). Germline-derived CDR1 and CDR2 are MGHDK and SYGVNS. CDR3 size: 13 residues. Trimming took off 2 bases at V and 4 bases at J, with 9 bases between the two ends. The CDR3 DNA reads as TGTGCCAGCAGTGAAGGGAGGCGATACGAGCAGTACTTC. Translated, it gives CASSEGRRYEQYF.